This T cell receptor (beta chain) originates from a study of T-cell memory formation after mild COVID-19. Trimming took 6 bases from V and 2 from J; bases not matched to a gene: 7. This CDR3 contains 15 residues. Per the germline V gene, CDR1 is SNHLY and CDR2 is FYNNEI. TCRdb re-analysed the 5' RACE reads in MiXCR, keeping a single row per CDR3 protein. The sample comprises hundreds of thousands of distinct CDR3 sequences, 25% to 30% of which are singletons, and 13% rests with the top ten. The TCR originated in an adult woman who had mild COVID-19 (a few samples of this study predate the infection). Cell type and time point are not known. The chain has TRBV2 and TRBJ1-5; 7 bases line up with TRBD1. Source material: PBMCs or a T cell subset sorted from them (not recorded which). The CDR3 here is CASSNSGTGNQPQHF. CDR3 DNA sequence: TGTGCCAGCAGCAATTCCGGGACAGGCAATCAGCCCCAGCATTTT.